The present T cell receptor (beta chain) was sequenced within a study of blood T cell repertoires in COVID-19. Study details: Some COVID-19 samples were acute and others convalescent; all came from the United States, Italy and Spain. T cells, B-cell-depleted T cells, or PBMCs provided the cDNA or gDNA that served as material.

Enrolment of Seattle patients took place during active infection, and they were followed longitudinally. This clone was seen once. Original analysis: Counts of nucleated cells, estimated from reference gene primer amplification, were obtained. The table came from immunoSEQ multiplex PCR; TCRdb's copy has only in-frame clones and leaves some out. The V and J calls and clone size were taken over from that table, and D and trimming were inferred from the DNA. This sample has roughly 320,000 clones, with approximately 89% found just once. This CDR3 has 13 residues. V was cut by 3 bases and J by 3 bases, with 12 bases left in between. Germline CDR1 is GTSNPN and CDR2 is SVGIG (reference sequence).

Sequenced: peripheral blood. This TCR derives from a woman aged 30 to 39 with COVID-19, enrolled during active disease. The chain combines TRBV30 with TRBJ2-7, with TRBD2 as a possible D gene (5 bases). CDR3 sequence: CAWSPKAGYEQYF. The CDR3 coding sequence is TGTGCCTGGAGCCCCAAGGCGGGCTACGAGCAGTACTTC.